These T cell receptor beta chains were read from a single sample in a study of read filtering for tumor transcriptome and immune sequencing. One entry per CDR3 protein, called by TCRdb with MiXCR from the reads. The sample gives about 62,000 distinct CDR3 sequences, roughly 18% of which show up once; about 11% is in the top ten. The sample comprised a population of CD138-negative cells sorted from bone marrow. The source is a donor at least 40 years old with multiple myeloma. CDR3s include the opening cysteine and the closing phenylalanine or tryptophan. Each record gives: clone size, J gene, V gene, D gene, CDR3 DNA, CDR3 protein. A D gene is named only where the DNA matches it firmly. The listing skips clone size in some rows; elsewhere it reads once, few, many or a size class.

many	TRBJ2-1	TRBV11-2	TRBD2	TGTGCCAGCAGCTTACGGACTAGCGGGGGAGATGAGCAGTTCTTC	CASSLRTSGGDEQFF
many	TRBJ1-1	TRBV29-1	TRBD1	TGCAGCGTTGAAGGGACAGGGGCCCAGACTGAAGCTTTCTTT	CSVEGTGAQTEAFF
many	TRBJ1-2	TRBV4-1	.	TGCGCCAGCAGCCAAGATAGGTACTATGGCTACACCTTC	CASSQDRYYGYTF
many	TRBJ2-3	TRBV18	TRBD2	TGTGCCAGCTCACCGGGGACTATTCTCACAGATACGCAGTATTTT	CASSPGTILTDTQYF
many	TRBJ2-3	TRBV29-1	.	TGCAGCGTTGAAGGACAGCCTAGCACAGATACGCAGTATTTT	CSVEGQPSTDTQYF
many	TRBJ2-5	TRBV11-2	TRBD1	TGTGCCAGCAGCCCGGGACAGGGAAGGGAGACCCAGTACTTC	CASSPGQGRETQYF
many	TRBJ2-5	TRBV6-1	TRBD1	TGTGCCAGCAGTGAGGGACAGGGACAAGAGACCCAGTACTTC	CASSEGQGQETQYF
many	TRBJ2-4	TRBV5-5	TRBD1	TGTGCCAGCAGCTTGGGGGGACAGGGTTCGAGGAGAAACATTCAGTACTTC	CASSLGGQGSRRNIQYF
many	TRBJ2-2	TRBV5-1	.	TGCGCCAGCAGCTTGGACGGGAGAATAGCCGGGGAGCTGTTTTTT	CASSLDGRIAGELFF
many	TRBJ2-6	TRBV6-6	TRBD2	TGTGCCAGCAGACGACTAGCGGGGCTCTCTGGGGCCAACGTCCTGACTTTC	CASRRLAGLSGANVLTF
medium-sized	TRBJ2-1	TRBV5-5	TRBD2	TGCGCCAGCAGACTAGCGGGAGAGTTCTACAATGAGCAGTTCTTC	CASRLAGEFYNEQFF
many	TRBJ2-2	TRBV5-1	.	TGCGCCAGCAGTCAAAATACCGGGGTCACCGGGGAGCTGTTTTTT	CASSQNTGVTGELFF
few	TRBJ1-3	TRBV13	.	TGTGCCAGCAGCCAGACACCGGGGAGGACTGGAAACACCATATATTTT	CASSQTPGRTGNTIYF
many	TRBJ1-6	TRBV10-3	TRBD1	TGTGCCACGAAACCCTGGGACAGCAATTCACCCCTCCACTTT	CATKPWDSNSPLHF
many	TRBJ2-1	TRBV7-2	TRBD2	TGTGCCAGCAGCTTATTCCGGACTAGCGGGAGGAGCGATGAGCAGTTCTTC	CASSLFRTSGRSDEQFF
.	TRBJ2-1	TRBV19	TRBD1	TGTGCCAGTAGTATAGGGCGAGTAGGACAGGCGAATTACAATGTGCAGTTCTTC	CASSIGRVGQANYNVQFF
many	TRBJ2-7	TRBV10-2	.	TGCGCCAGCAGTGAACAGGCCTACGAGCAGTACTTC	CASSEQAYEQYF
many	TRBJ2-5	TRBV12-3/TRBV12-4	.	TGTGCCAGCAGTAGCCAGGCGGTACAGTACTTC	CASSSQAVQYF
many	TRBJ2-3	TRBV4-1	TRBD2	TGCGCCAGCAGCCAAGAGGGCCTAGCGGGTACCGCAGATACGCAGTATTTT	CASSQEGLAGTADTQYF
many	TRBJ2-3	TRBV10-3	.	TGTGCCATCACCAAGGACTCACGCACAGATACGCAGTATTTT	CAITKDSRTDTQYF
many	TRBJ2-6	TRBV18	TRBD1	TGTGCCAGCTCCGACCAAAACAGGGGCTCTGGGGCCAACGTCCTGACTTTC	CASSDQNRGSGANVLTF
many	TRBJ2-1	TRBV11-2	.	TGTGCCAGCAGCTTAGTGACTACCCACAATGAGCAGTTCTTC	CASSLVTTHNEQFF
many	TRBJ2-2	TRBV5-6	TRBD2	TGTGCCAGCACCCTAAGAGCGGGAGTGGTTTCCGGGGAGCTGTTTTTT	CASTLRAGVVSGELFF
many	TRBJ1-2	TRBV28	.	TGTGCCAGCTCAACCGAGCTCTGGACGGAGAGTGGCTACACCTTC	CASSTELWTESGYTF
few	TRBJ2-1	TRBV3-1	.	TGTGCCAGCAGCCAAGATATCCTAGCAAATGAGCAGTTCTTC	CASSQDILANEQFF
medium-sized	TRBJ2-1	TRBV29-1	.	TGCAGCGTTGTAGGGGGGAGCTCCTACAATGAGCAGTTCTTC	CSVVGGSSYNEQFF
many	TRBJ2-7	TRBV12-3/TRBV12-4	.	TGTGCCAGCAGTCATCAGCGAAACTACGAGCAGTACTTC	CASSHQRNYEQYF
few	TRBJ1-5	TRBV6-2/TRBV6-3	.	TGTGCCAGCACCTTAGGCGTCGGGTATCAGCCCCAGCATTTT	CASTLGVGYQPQHF
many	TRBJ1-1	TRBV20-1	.	TGCAGTGCTAGTAAGGGCAGGAACACTGAAGCTTTCTTT	CSASKGRNTEAFF
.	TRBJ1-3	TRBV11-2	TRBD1	TGTGCCAGCAGCAACCGACAGGGGGCATTCGGAAACACCATATATTTT	CASSNRQGAFGNTIYF
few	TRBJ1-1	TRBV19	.	TGTGCCGGTAGTATCTTGCCCTTGGGCGGAGCTTTCTTT	CAGSILPLGGAFF
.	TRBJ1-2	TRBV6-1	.	TGTGCCAGCAGTGAAATGCCAGCGAACTATGGCTACACCTTC	CASSEMPANYGYTF
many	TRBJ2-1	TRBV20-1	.	TGCAGTGCTAGAGAAAGGGGGTATGAGCAGTTCTTC	CSARERGYEQFF
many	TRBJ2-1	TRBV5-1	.	TGCGCCAGCAGCCACACAGGGTACAATGAGCAGTTCTTC	CASSHTGYNEQFF
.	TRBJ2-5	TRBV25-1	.	TGTGCCAGCAGTGAATGGACTCCATCAGGGGAGACCCAGTACTTC	CASSEWTPSGETQYF
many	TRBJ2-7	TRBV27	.	TGTGCCAGCAGCGTAGGGAGCGTTTTTTCCTACGAGCAGTACTTC	CASSVGSVFSYEQYF
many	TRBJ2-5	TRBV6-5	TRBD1	TGTGCCAGCAGCCTCCGGGACAGGGCCCAAGAGACCCAGTACTTC	CASSLRDRAQETQYF